Below, 18 T cell receptor beta chains from the same sample are listed, as sequenced in a study of T cell repertoires in cytomegalovirus infection. One entry per CDR3 protein, called by TCRdb with MiXCR from the reads. The sample lists 900,000 to 950,000 distinct CDR3 sequences, more than 25% occurring once. These receptors' antigens are unknown. The sample in question was cultured CD8+ T cells from PBMCs, obtained from culture after CMV antigen stimulation. These receptors all come from a human donor in good health (CMV status not recorded). Some clones in this sample may be carry-over from other donors' samples.

This clonotype turned up a few times. The chain employs TRBV7-9 and TRBJ2-1, with 13 nucleotides matching TRBD2. The CDR3 length is 15 residues. J was trimmed by 9 bases and V by 5 bases; bases with no gene match: 7. The germline V gene encodes CDR1 SEHNR and CDR2 FQNEAQ (reference sequence). The CDR3 sequence: CASSEPGLAGIEQFF. CDR3 sequence (DNA): TGTGCCAGCAGCGAGCCGGGACTAGCGGGGATTGAGCAGTTCTTC. The full variable domain, completed using reference TRBV7-9 and TRBJ2-1, is DTGVSQNPRHKITKRGQNVTFRCDPISEHNRLYWYRQTLGQGPEFLTYFQNEAQLEKSRLLSDRFSAERPKGSFSTLEIQRTEQGDSAMYLCASSEPGLAGIEQFFGPGTRLTVL.

This clonotype has just one count. The rearrangement joins TRBV10-3 to TRBJ1-1, with 7 bases matching TRBD1. CDR3 length equals 15 residues. Trimming removed 6 bases from V and 3 bases from J; junction bases left unmatched: 10. The germline gives CDR1 ENHRY, CDR2 SYGVKD. This CDR3 reads CAIRGWNRGDTEAFF. CDR3 nucleotide sequence: TGTGCCATCAGGGGGTGGAACAGGGGCGACACTGAAGCTTTCTTT.

This clonotype was seen many times. This chain connects TRBV7-6 to TRBJ2-1, with a tentative D call TRBD2 (6 bases). The CDR3 has 17 amino acids. Trimming removed 0 bases at V and 2 bases at J, with 14 bases between. Germline CDR1 is SGHVS and CDR2 is FNYEAQ. The CDR3 region is CASSLAGRGVTYNEQFF. For the CDR3, the DNA is TGTGCCAGCAGCTTAGCGGGGCGGGGAGTCACCTACAATGAGCAGTTCTTC.

This clonotype was counted a few times. J is TRBJ2-1 and V is TRBV27, with D maybe TRBD1 (6 bases). V was shortened by 7 bases and J by 1 base, with 11 bases between the two germline ends. The CDR3 contains 14 residues. Germline V gene lookup returns CDR1 MNHEY and CDR2 SMNVEV (reference sequence). The DNA of the CDR3 is TGTGCCAGCATTCAGGGGCGATCCTACAATGAGCAGTTCTTC. The encoded protein is CASIQGRSYNEQFF.

There are a few counts of this clonotype. The chain combines TRBV10-3 with TRBJ1-3; 7 bases are shared with TRBD1. The V gene's germline CDR1 is ENHRY and CDR2 SYGVKD. J gave up 4 bases and V 2 bases, and 5 bases lay outside the gene matches. The CDR3 loop spans 15 amino acids. Here the CDR3 DNA reads TGTGCCATCAGTGAGATTGGACAGGACGGAAACACCATATATTTT. Residues: CAISEIGQDGNTIYF.

This chain links TRBV6-2 or TRBV6-3 with TRBJ2-5; TRBD1 agrees at 7 bases. Per germline, CDR1 MNHEY and CDR2 SVGEGT. The CDR3 runs to 16 residues. With V trimmed by 6 bases and J by 5 bases, 15 bases remained unmatched. CDR3 in DNA: TGTGCCAGCAGCATCCCCACAGGGGCCGAGAGGGAGACCCAGTACTTC. Protein: CASSIPTGAERETQYF.

CDR3 protein: CASSTYQGAEETQYF. The DNA for the CDR3 is TGTGCCAGCAGCACCTATCAGGGGGCGGAAGAGACCCAGTACTTC. The rearrangement uses TRBV9 and TRBJ2-5, with TRBD1 matching 8 bases. The junction had 8 bases not matched to a gene; V was cut back by 4 bases and J by 3 bases. Germline V gives CDR1 SGDLS, CDR2 YYNGEE. The CDR3 consists of 15 residues.

Only a few counts were recorded for this clonotype. The gene calls are TRBV7-9 and TRBJ2-5; D is tentatively TRBD1 or TRBD2 (5 bases each). Germline values: CDR1 SEHNR, CDR2 FQNEAQ (reference sequence). The CDR3 covers 15 residues. Trimming took off 2 bases at V and 5 bases at J, with 15 bases between the two ends. CDR3 residues: CASSLKQGARETQYF. The CDR3 region has the DNA TGTGCCAGCAGCTTAAAGCAGGGAGCGCGGGAGACCCAGTACTTC. Filled out from reference TRBV7-9 and TRBJ2-5, the complete variable domain reads DTGVSQNPRHKITKRGQNVTFRCDPISEHNRLYWYRQTLGQGPEFLTYFQNEAQLEKSRLLSDRFSAERPKGSFSTLEIQRTEQGDSAMYLCASSLKQGARETQYFGPGTRLLVL.

This clonotype was counted a few times. The chain recombines TRBV6-1 with TRBJ1-5; TRBD1 is a possible D gene (6 bases). There are 14 residues in the CDR3. V was trimmed by 10 bases and J by 0 bases, leaving 13 bases between them. Germline V lookup: CDR1 MNHNS, CDR2 SASEGT. CDR3 nucleotides: TGTGCCATCGAAACAGGGAGTAGCAATCAGCCCCAGCATTTT. Translating it yields CAIETGSSNQPQHF.

This clonotype was seen ten or more times. This chain joins TRBV28 and TRBJ2-1; possibly TRBD2 for D (5 bases). The CDR3 has 16 residues. Trimming stripped 4 bases from V and 0 bases from J, with 13 bases between. Germline CDR1 is MDHEN and CDR2 is SYDVKM. The CDR3: CASSCLVGSSYNEQFF. The CDR3, as DNA: TGTGCCAGCAGTTGCCTTGTGGGGAGCTCCTACAATGAGCAGTTCTTC.

The CDR3: CATRGYEQYF. CDR3 in DNA: TGTGCCACGAGGGGATACGAGCAGTACTTC. V gene TRBV6-1 combines with J gene TRBJ2-7; the D call may be TRBD1 or TRBD2 (5 bases each). Germline V gene lookup returns CDR1 MNHNS and CDR2 SASEGT. CDR3 length: 10 residues. With 10 bases removed from V and 4 bases from J, the gap between germline ends came to 8 bases.

The genes are TRBV6-2 or TRBV6-3 and TRBJ1-1; a weak D match, TRBD1 (5 bases). CDR3 length: 15 amino acids. Germline V lookup: CDR1 MNHEY, CDR2 SVGEGT. With 6 bases removed from V and 5 bases from J, the gap between germline ends came to 19 bases. The CDR3 coding sequence is TGTGCCAGCAGCCTCGTGGACGCCCGGGGGACTGAAGCTTTCTTT. Translating gives CASSLVDARGTEAFF.

This clonotype appeared a few times. The rearrangement links TRBV27 to TRBJ2-7; D possibly corresponds to TRBD2 (6 bases). The CDR3 runs to 18 residues. Trimming shortened V by 4 bases and J by 2 bases, and 24 bases separated the two germline ends. The germline gives CDR1 MNHEY, CDR2 SMNVEV (reference sequence). The chain's CDR3 is CASSSLPFPGTFTYEQYF. CDR3 nucleotides: TGTGCCAGCAGTTCTCTACCCTTCCCCGGGACTTTTACCTACGAGCAGTACTTC.

This clonotype turned up a few times. The chain links TRBV7-2 to TRBJ2-1; tentative D call: TRBD2 (7 bases). The CDR3 runs to 15 residues. V was clipped by 1 base and J by 5 bases, with 12 bases between them. Germline lookup yields CDR1 SGHTA and CDR2 FQGNSA. The CDR3 bases are TGTGCCAGCAGCTTAGGGCGGGGGCCCAACAATGAGCAGTTCTTC. This encodes CASSLGRGPNNEQFF.

The CDR3 coding sequence is TGTGCCACCACCCCTCGGGACAGCCCCTACAATGAGCAGTTCTTC. Protein sequence: CATTPRDSPYNEQFF. The rearrangement uses TRBV24-1 and TRBJ2-1, with 7 bases identical to TRBD1. The CDR3 is 15 residues long. Germline V gene lookup returns CDR1 KGHDR and CDR2 SFDVKD. V gave up 8 bases and J gave up 2 bases; unmatched junction bases: 8.

The CDR3 spells CASSPYLGQQNYEQYV. CDR3 nucleotides: TGTGCCAGCAGCCCCTATTTGGGACAGCAGAACTACGAGCAGTACGTC. The rearrangement uses TRBV28 and TRBJ2-7, with 7 bases identical to TRBD1. From germline, CDR1 is MDHEN and CDR2 SYDVKM. V dropped 6 bases and J dropped 3; count of bases not matched to a gene: 14. This CDR3 comprises 16 residues.

This clonotype was picked up one time. An end of the junction does not agree with germline; a read error may underlie this. This chain connects TRBV19 to TRBJ2-1; 10 positions match TRBD2. Germline values: CDR1 LNHDA, CDR2 SQIVND (reference sequence). The CDR3 is made up of 20 amino acids. CDR3 nucleotide sequence: TGTGCCAGTACCCAAGGTCGGGCTAGCGGGGGCCCTGGCGGCTACAATGTGCAGTTCTTC. This translates into CASTQGRASGGPGGYNVQFF.

This clonotype was seen repeatedly, ten times or more. The chain combines TRBV12-3 or TRBV12-4 with TRBJ1-2, with D possibly being TRBD1 (5 bases). V lost 5 bases and J 5 bases, leaving 12 bases between the germline ends. This CDR3 has 13 amino acids. The CDR3 nucleotides are TGTGCCAGCAGTCCGACAGTGCATTATGGCTACACCTTC. This codes for CASSPTVHYGYTF.